The T cell receptor (beta chain) described here comes from a study of PD-1 blockade in classical Hodgkin lymphoma. Trimming pared 4 bases from V and 2 bases from J, leaving 12 bases between. The germline V gene encodes CDR1 SGHKS and CDR2 YYEKEE (reference sequence). The CDR3 has 14 residues. Using immunoSEQ multiplex PCR, the repertoire was profiled, and TCRdb retains in-frame clones only, with some absent. In the table there are 45,000 or so clones, roughly 90% of which are singletons. Every single patient, without exception, relapsed after autologous stem cell transplantation, and brentuximab vedotin exposure varied. This clone was detected only once.

The chain carries TRBV5-5 and TRBJ2-5; D uncertain. The specimen was peripheral blood mononuclear cells (PBMCs), collected at baseline. The receptor was derived from a human donor with classical Hodgkin lymphoma. The CDR3 spells CASSLRRPQETQYF. For the CDR3, the DNA is TGTGCCAGCAGCCTCCGACGGCCTCAAGAGACCCAGTACTTC.